These 21 T cell receptor beta chains originate from one sample sequenced in a study of technical replicates of blood from several donors. This table comes from immunoSEQ multiplex PCR, and its TCRdb copy is limited to in-frame clones, with some not included. The data contain some 80,000 clones, approximately 93% of them singletons. The sequenced sample consisted of T cells isolated from PBMCs. All receptors come from a human donor in good health.

The chain joins TRBV28 to TRBJ1-5, with TRBD1 identical over 7 bases. This CDR3 region has 16 residues. Trimming at V came to 4 bases and at J to 1 base, leaving 7 bases not matched to a gene. Germline assignment: CDR1 MDHEN and CDR2 SYDVKM. The CDR3 DNA follows: TGTGCCAGCAGTTCCTACAGGGGTAGAAGCAATCAGCCCCAGCATTTT. It encodes CASSSYRGRSNQPQHF.

The chain uses TRBV15 and TRBJ2-2; 9 positions agree with TRBD2. The CDR3 is made up of 15 amino acids. V lost 4 bases to trimming and J lost 1 base; unmatched junction nucleotides: 1. Germline-derived CDR1 and CDR2 are LNHNV and YYDKDF (reference sequence). CDR3 sequence (DNA): TGTGCCACCAGCAAGACTAGCGGGAACACCGGGGAGCTGTTTTTT. Its protein product is CATSKTSGNTGELFF.

The CDR3 region has the DNA TGTGCCAGCAGCCCCCGGACTAGCGGCTACACAGATACGCAGTATTTT. It is translated as CASSPRTSGYTDTQYF. The V and J genes are TRBV7-9 and TRBJ2-3, with TRBD2 identical over 10 bases. V was pared by 5 bases and J by 2 bases, with 7 bases of the junction left unmatched. Germline V gives CDR1 SEHNR, CDR2 FQNEAQ (reference sequence). CDR3 length equals 16 residues.

In regard to this clone: This sample includes further DNA sequences coding for the same CDR3. This chain links TRBV18 with TRBJ2-7, with 9 bases fitting TRBD1. The CDR3 runs to 14 residues. V was clipped by 3 bases and J by 2 bases; unmatched bases: 2. CDR1 is KGHSH and CDR2 is LQKENI in the germline V gene. The CDR3 DNA is TGTGCCAGCTCACCCGGGACAGGGACCTACGAGCAGTACTTC. It codes for CASSPGTGTYEQYF.

The gene calls are TRBV2 and TRBJ1-1, with D perhaps TRBD1 (6 bases). The CDR3 runs to 16 residues. Trimming shortened V by 2 bases and J by 3 bases, and 16 bases separated the two germline ends. CDR1 SNHLY and CDR2 FYNNEI come from the germline V gene. The chain's CDR3 is CASSELRGSRYTEAFF. Here the CDR3 DNA reads TGTGCCAGCAGTGAACTTAGGGGGAGTAGGTACACTGAAGCTTTCTTT.

The chain employs TRBV6-1 and TRBJ1-2; possible D gene TRBD1, 6 bases. The CDR3 spans 13 residues. Germline lookup yields CDR1 MNHNS and CDR2 SASEGT. V dropped 4 bases and J dropped 8 bases, with 14 bases sitting between them. CDR3 amino acids: CASSGLGGRGYTF. The CDR3 nucleotides read TGTGCCAGCAGTGGCTTAGGGGGACGGGGCTACACCTTC.

The rearrangement uses TRBV27 and TRBJ1-5; the match to TRBD1 covers 7 bases. Germline CDR1 is MNHEY and CDR2 is SMNVEV (reference sequence). CDR3 length: 15 amino acids. V shed 4 bases and J 4 bases; nucleotides not matched to a gene: 7. The CDR3: CASSSWDRWNQPQHF. The CDR3 DNA is TGTGCCAGCAGTTCCTGGGACAGATGGAATCAGCCCCAGCATTTT.

This chain joins TRBV9 and TRBJ2-1; 9 bases fit TRBD1. The V and J ends lost 3 bases and 8 bases, in that order; junction bases with no gene match: 6. In germline, CDR1 is SGDLS, CDR2 YYNGEE. The CDR3 length is 14 residues. CDR3 protein: CASSGRDRDYEQFF. The CDR3 bases are TGTGCCAGCAGCGGTCGGGACAGGGACTATGAGCAGTTCTTC.

The V gene is TRBV28, the J gene TRBJ1-5; D unresolved. The CDR3 contains 11 residues. Trimming removed 6 bases from V and 6 bases from J, with 6 bases in between. Germline V gene sequence: CDR1 MDHEN, CDR2 SYDVKM. The CDR3 DNA reads TGTGCCAGCAGCTCCCCTCAGCCCCAGCATTTT. Its translation is CASSSPQPQHF.

The gene calls are TRBV4-3 and TRBJ1-5; a weak D match, TRBD1 (6 bases). Germline values: CDR1 LGHNA, CDR2 YSLEER. The V end lost 0 bases, the J end lost 7 bases, and 10 bases lay between the germline ends. The CDR3 loop spans 14 amino acids. CDR3 loop: CASSQDRGTQPQHF. DNA for the CDR3: TGCGCCAGCAGCCAAGACAGGGGTACCCAGCCCCAGCATTTT.

Here the CDR3 reads CASSQVTTGLSYEQYF. The CDR3 DNA sequence: TGCGCCAGCAGCCAAGTGACGACAGGACTCTCCTACGAGCAGTACTTC. The V call is TRBV4-1, the J call TRBJ2-7, with a possible D match to TRBD1 (6 bases). The CDR3 runs 16 residues. Germline V gene sequence: CDR1 MGHRA, CDR2 YSYEKL. The ends were cut back, 1 base at V and 0 bases at J, with 13 bases in the middle.

This clone was observed a handful of times. The chain is built from TRBV7-9 and TRBJ1-5; D gene uncertain. Germline V gives CDR1 SEHNR, CDR2 FQNEAQ (reference sequence). CDR3 size: 13 residues. Trimming shortened V by 4 bases and J by 5 bases, and 9 bases separated the two germline ends. CDR3 coding DNA: TGTGCCAGCAGCTCCGGAGTTCATCAGCCCCAGCATTTT. Translation gives CASSSGVHQPQHF.

This rearrangement joins TRBV10-3 to TRBJ1-1, with a tentative D call TRBD1 (5 bases). The CDR3 covers 14 residues. CDR1 is ENHRY and CDR2 is SYGVKD in the germline V gene. V dropped 10 bases and J dropped 1 base, with 16 bases sitting between them. CDR3 coding DNA: TGTGCCAGCGTGCAGGGTGGTAGGAACACTGAAGCTTTCTTT. Translating gives CASVQGGRNTEAFF.

The genes are TRBV6-5 and TRBJ1-3, with D unclear. Germline CDR1 MNHEY, CDR2 SVGAGI. Between the trimmed V and J ends, which lost 7 bases and 3 bases, there was a span of 4 bases. The CDR3 is made up of 11 amino acids. The CDR3 protein is CASTGGNTIYF. The CDR3 nucleotides read TGTGCCAGCACCGGTGGAAACACCATATATTTT.

This clone was detected only once. The chain links TRBV29-1 to TRBJ2-2; D unresolved. This CDR3 has 12 residues. Germline values: CDR1 SQVTM, CDR2 ANQGSEA. V was pared by 4 bases and J by 2 bases, with 5 bases between. The CDR3 region is CSVGANTGELFF. CDR3 in DNA: TGCAGCGTTGGGGCTAACACCGGGGAGCTGTTTTTT.

The genes are TRBV7-2 and TRBJ1-2, with 9 bases that match TRBD1. The CDR3 loop spans 15 amino acids. CDR1 and CDR2 from the germline V gene are SGHTA and FQGNSA. V was clipped by 5 bases and J by 2 bases; unmatched bases: 6. The DNA for the CDR3 is TGTGCCAGCAGCGTATTACAGGGGGCGAACTATGGCTACACCTTC. Translated, it gives CASSVLQGANYGYTF.

The rearrangement uses TRBV7-9 and TRBJ1-3; possible D gene TRBD1, 5 bases. The ends were cut back, 6 bases at V and 5 bases at J, with 8 bases in the middle. Germline CDR1 reads SEHNR; CDR2 reads FQNEAQ (reference sequence). This CDR3 is 12 amino acids long. The CDR3 spells CASRGRRNTIYF. The CDR3 DNA is TGTGCCAGCAGGGGGCGAAGAAACACCATATATTTT.

This chain connects TRBV6-1 to TRBJ1-1; D perhaps matches TRBD1 (5 bases). This CDR3 has 13 amino acids. Germline CDR1 MNHNS, CDR2 SASEGT. The ends were cut back, 9 bases at V and 1 base at J, with 12 bases in the middle. CDR3 region: CASYRGGNTEAFF. CDR3 DNA sequence: TGTGCCAGTTATCGGGGGGGGAACACTGAAGCTTTCTTT.

J is TRBJ2-1 and V is TRBV28; D is perhaps TRBD2 (6 bases). The CDR3 extends over 13 amino acids. The V gene lost 3 bases and the J gene lost 4 bases, with 7 bases spanning the gap. Germline-derived CDR1 and CDR2 are MDHEN and SYDVKM. The CDR3: CASSFSGYNEQFF. The CDR3 nucleotides are TGTGCCAGCAGTTTTAGCGGTTACAATGAGCAGTTCTTC.

This chain connects TRBV4-2 to TRBJ2-7, with 7 bases fitting TRBD1. The junction had 7 bases not matched to a gene; V was cut back by 0 bases and J by 5 bases. Germline CDR1 and CDR2: LGHNA and YNFKEQ. The CDR3 consists of 15 residues. The DNA of the CDR3 is TGTGCCAGCAGCCAAGAGCAGGGGGATTCCCACGAGCAGTACTTC. This sequence encodes CASSQEQGDSHEQYF.

In the case of this clone: A read error may produce the germline difference seen at one junction end. J is TRBJ2-1 and V is TRBV2; 9 bases line up with TRBD1. The CDR3 spans 16 residues. Germline-derived CDR1 and CDR2 are SNHLY and FYNNEI. The CDR3: CASSERQGGTYNERFF. The CDR3 bases are TGTGCCAGCAGCGAGAGACAGGGGGGGACCTACAATGAGCGGTTCTTC.